The clone carrying this T cell receptor beta chain was counted between two and nine times. Its antigen is not identified. These data are taken from a study of T-cell reconstitution after alpha-beta-depleted transplantation in children. Preparation of the TCRbeta library used unique molecular identifiers. TCRdb reprocessed the PCR reads via MiXCR and lists one record per CDR3 protein. Of about 420,000 distinct CDR3 sequences listed, around 16% are singletons. The germline CDR1 and CDR2 sequences are SGHRS and YFSETQ. The V gene end was trimmed by 0 bases and the J gene end by 8 bases; junction bases not matched to a gene: 6. The CDR3 totals 15 residues. Findings and limits, study-wide: One year after transplant, T-cell counts and diversity came mostly from newly produced T cells. Elevated TCRbeta diversity at day 60 was traced, in some patients, to surviving recipient T cells and thymic progenitors.

The chain links TRBV5-1 to TRBJ2-1; 9 nucleotides agree with TRBD1. The sequence was collected from a boy in the first two years of life who had a stem cell transplant for Wiskott-Aldrich syndrome, so the T cells may come from the graft donor. The sequencing here drew on PBMCs, mostly from graft donor cells, taken 360 days after TCRalphabeta/CD19-depleted stem cell transplant. Written as DNA, the CDR3 is TGCGCCAGCAGCTTGGTTGAGACAGGGGGATATGAGCAGTTCTTC. This sequence encodes CASSLVETGGYEQFF.